The T cell receptor beta chain described here comes from a study of OX40 agonist ivuxolimab in advanced cancers. Background on the study: With a range of roughly 20 to 80, age averaged 60 years, and 65% to 85% were male. Whole-study results and caveats: Circulating CD4+ and CD8+ T cells showed clonal expansion by week 6 at 0.1 to 3.0 mg/kg.

Repertoires were generated with immunoSEQ multiplex PCR, while TCRdb's copy carries only in-frame clones and drops some. This table holds tens of thousands of clones, around nine tenths found once. Germline lookup yields CDR1 MNHEY and CDR2 SVGAGI. After removal of 5 bases from V and 1 base from J, the junction contained 3 bases not matched to a gene. The CDR3 runs to 15 residues. A note on this clone: Its target is not known.

The TCR was taken from an adult with an advanced solid tumor such as melanoma, head and neck, liver or kidney cancer. The source was CD4+ or CD8+ T cells sorted from blood, collected in a trial of the OX40 agonist ivuxolimab. The chain has TRBV6-5 and TRBJ2-1; 9 bases are shared with TRBD1. In DNA form, the CDR3 reads TGTGCCAGCAGTCTAGGGACAGGGTCCTACAATGAGCAGTTCTTC. This sequence encodes CASSLGTGSYNEQFF.